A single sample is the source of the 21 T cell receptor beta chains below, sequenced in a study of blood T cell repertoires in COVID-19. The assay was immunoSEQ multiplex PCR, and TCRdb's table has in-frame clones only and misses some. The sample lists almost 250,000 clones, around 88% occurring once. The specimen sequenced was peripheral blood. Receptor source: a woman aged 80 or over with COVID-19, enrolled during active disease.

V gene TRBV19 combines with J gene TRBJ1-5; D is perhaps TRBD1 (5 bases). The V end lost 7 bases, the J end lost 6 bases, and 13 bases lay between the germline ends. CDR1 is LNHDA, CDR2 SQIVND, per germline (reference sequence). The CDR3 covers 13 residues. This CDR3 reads CASIGQGSQPQHF. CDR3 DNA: TGTGCCAGTATCGGGCAGGGTAGTCAGCCCCAGCATTTT.

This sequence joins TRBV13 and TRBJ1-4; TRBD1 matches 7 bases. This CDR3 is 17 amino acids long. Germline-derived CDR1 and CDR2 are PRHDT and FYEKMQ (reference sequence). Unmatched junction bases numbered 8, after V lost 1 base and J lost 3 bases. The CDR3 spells CASSLVVGGAANEKLFF. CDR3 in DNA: TGTGCCAGCAGCTTAGTGGTAGGGGGCGCCGCTAATGAAAAACTGTTTTTT. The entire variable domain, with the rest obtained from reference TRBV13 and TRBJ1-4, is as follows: AAGVIQSPRHLIKEKRETATLKCYPIPRHDTVYWYQQGPGQDPQFLISFYEKMQSDKGSIPDRFSAQQFSDYHSELNMSSLELGDSALYFCASSLVVGGAANEKLFFGSGTQLSVL.

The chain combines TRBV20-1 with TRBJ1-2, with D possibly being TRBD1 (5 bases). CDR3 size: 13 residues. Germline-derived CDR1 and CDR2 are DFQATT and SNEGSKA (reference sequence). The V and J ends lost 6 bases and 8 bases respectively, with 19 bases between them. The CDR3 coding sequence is TGCAGTGCCAGTAAGGCGGGGCCCTGGGGCTACACCTTC. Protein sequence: CSASKAGPWGYTF.

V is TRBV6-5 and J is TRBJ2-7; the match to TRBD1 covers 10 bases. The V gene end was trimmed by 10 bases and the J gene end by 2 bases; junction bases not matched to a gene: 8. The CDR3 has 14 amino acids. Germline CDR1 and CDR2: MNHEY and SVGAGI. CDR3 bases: TGTGCCACACAGGGAGGACAGGGGGCCTACGAGCAGTACGTC. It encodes CATQGGQGAYEQYV.

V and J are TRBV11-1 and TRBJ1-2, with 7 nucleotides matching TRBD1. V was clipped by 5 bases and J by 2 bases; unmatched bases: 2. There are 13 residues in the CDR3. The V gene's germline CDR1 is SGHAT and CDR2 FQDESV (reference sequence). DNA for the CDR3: TGTGCCAGCAGCAAGACAGGGAACTATGGCTACACCTTC. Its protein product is CASSKTGNYGYTF. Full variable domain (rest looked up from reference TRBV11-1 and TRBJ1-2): EAEVAQSPRYKITEKSQAVAFWCDPISGHATLYWYRQILGQGPELLVQFQDESVVDDSQLPKDRFSAERLKGVDSTLKIQPAELGDSAMYLCASSKTGNYGYTFGSGTRLTVV.

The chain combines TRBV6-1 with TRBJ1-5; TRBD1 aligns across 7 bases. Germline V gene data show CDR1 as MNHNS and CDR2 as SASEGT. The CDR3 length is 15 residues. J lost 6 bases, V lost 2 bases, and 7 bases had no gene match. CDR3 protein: CASSELWAGGQPQHF. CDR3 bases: TGTGCCAGCAGTGAACTCTGGGCAGGGGGTCAGCCCCAGCATTTT.

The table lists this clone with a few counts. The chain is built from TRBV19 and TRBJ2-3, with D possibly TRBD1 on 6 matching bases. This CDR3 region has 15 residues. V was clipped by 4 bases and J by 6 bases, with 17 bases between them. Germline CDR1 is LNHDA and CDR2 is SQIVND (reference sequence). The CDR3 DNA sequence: TGTGCCAGTAGTAACGGAGACAGGTCGGGGGATACGCAGTATTTT. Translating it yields CASSNGDRSGDTQYF.

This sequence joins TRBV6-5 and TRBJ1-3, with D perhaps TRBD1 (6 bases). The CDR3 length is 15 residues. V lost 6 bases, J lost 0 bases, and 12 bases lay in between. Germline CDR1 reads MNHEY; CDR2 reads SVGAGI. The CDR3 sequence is CASRGTTSSGNTIYF. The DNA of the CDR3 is TGTGCCAGCAGGGGGACAACCTCCTCTGGAAACACCATATATTTT.

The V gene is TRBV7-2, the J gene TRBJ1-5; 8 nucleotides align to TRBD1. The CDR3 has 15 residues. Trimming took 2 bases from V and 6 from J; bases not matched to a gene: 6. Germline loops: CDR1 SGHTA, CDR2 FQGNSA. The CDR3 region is CASSLYQGAGQPQHF. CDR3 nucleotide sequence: TGTGCCAGCAGCTTATACCAGGGGGCGGGTCAGCCCCAGCATTTT.

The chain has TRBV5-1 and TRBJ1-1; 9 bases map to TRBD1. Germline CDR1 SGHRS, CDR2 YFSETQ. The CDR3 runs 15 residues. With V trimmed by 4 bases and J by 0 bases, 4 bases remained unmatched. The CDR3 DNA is TGCGCCAGCAGCCGGGACAGGGAATTGAACACTGAAGCTTTCTTT. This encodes CASSRDRELNTEAFF.

In DNA form, the CDR3 reads TGTGCCAGCTCAGGGGACATCAGGGTTTCCTACAATGAGCAGTTCTTC. It specifies CASSGDIRVSYNEQFF. This chain uses TRBV18 with TRBJ2-1; tentative D call: TRBD1 (6 bases). The V gene lost 5 bases and the J gene lost 1 base, with 15 bases spanning the gap. The CDR3 runs 16 residues. Germline CDR1 and CDR2: KGHSH and LQKENI. Using reference TRBV18 and TRBJ2-1 for the parts outside the CDR3, the full variable domain is NAGVMQNPRHLVRRRGQEARLRCSPMKGHSHVYWYRQLPEEGLKFMVYLQKENIIDESGMPKERFSAEFPKEGPSILRIQQVVRGDSAAYFCASSGDIRVSYNEQFFGPGTRLTVL.

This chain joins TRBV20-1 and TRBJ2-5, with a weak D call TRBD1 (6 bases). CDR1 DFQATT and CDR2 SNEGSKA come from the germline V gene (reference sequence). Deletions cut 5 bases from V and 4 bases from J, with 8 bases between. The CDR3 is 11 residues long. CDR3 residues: CSAFRGETQYF. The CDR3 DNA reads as TGCAGTGCTTTCAGGGGAGAGACCCAGTACTTC.

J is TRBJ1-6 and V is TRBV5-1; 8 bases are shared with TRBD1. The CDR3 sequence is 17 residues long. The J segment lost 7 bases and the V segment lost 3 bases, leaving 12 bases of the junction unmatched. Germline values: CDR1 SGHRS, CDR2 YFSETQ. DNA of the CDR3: TGCGCCAGCAGCTCAGACAGGGGCACACAAAGAAATTCACCCCTCCACTTT. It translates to CASSSDRGTQRNSPLHF.

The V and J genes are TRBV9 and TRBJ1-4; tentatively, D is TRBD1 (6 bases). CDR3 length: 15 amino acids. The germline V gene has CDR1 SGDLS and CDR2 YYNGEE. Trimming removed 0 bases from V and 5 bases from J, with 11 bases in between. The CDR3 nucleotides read TGTGCCAGCAGCGTAGCGACAGGCCAAAATGAAAAACTGTTTTTT. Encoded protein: CASSVATGQNEKLFF.

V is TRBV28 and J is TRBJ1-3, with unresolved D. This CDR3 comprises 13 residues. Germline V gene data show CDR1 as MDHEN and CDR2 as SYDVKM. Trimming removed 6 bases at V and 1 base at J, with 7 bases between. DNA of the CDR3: TGTGCCAGCAGACGGGGATCTGGAAACACCATATATTTT. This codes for CASRRGSGNTIYF.

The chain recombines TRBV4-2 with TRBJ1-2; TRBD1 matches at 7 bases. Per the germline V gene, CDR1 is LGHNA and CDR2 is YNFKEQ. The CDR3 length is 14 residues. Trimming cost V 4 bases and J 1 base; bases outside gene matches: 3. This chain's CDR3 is CASSRQGDNYGYTF. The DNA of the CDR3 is TGTGCCAGCAGCCGGCAGGGGGATAACTATGGCTACACCTTC.

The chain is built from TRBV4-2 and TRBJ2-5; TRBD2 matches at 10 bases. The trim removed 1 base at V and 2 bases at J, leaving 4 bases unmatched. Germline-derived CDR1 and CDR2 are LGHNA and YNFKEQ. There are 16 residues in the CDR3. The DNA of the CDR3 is TGTGCCAGCAGCCAAGCACTAGCGGGGCTACAAGAGACCCAGTACTTC. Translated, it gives CASSQALAGLQETQYF.

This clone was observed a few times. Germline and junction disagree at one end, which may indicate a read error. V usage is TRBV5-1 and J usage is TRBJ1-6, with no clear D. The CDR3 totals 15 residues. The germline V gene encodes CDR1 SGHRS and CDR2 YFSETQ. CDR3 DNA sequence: TGCGCCAGCAGCTTGTTCTCTACTGATAAGTCACCCCTCCACTTT. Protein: CASSLFSTDKSPLHF.

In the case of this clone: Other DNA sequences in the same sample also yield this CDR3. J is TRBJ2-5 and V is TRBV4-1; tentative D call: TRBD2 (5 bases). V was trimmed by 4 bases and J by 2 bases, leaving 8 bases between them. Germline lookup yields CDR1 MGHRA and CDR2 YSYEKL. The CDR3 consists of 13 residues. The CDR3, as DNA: TGCGCCAGCAGCCGCGGGCCTCAAGAGACCCAGTACTTC. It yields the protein CASSRGPQETQYF.

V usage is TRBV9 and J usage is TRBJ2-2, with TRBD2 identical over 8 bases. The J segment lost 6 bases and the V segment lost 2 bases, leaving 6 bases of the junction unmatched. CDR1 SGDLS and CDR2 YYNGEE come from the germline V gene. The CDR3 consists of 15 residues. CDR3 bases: TGTGCCAGCAGCGTGGCGGGGGGAATGGCCGGGGAGCTGTTTTTT. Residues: CASSVAGGMAGELFF.

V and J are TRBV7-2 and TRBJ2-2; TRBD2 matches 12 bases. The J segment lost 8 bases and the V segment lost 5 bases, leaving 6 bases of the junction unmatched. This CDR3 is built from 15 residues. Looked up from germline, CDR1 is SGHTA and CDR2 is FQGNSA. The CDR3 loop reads CASSQLAGGRGELFF. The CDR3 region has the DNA TGTGCCAGCAGCCAACTAGCGGGGGGTCGGGGGGAGCTGTTTTTT.